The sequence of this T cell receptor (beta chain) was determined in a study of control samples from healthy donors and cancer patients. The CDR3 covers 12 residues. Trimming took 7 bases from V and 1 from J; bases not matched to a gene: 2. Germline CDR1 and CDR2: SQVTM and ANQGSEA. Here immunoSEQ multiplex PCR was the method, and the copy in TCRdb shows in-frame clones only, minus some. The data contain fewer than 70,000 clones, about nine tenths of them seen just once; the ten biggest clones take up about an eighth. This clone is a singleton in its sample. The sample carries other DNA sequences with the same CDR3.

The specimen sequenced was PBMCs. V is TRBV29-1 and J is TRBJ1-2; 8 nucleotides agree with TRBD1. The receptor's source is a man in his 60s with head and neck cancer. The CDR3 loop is CSATGGNYGYTF. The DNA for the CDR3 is TGCAGCGCCACAGGGGGTAACTATGGCTACACCTTC. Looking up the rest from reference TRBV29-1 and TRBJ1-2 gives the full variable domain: SAVISQKPSRDICQRGTSLTIQCQVDSQVTMMFWYRQQPGQSLTLIATANQGSEATYESGFVIDKFPISRPNLTFSTLTVSNMSPEDSSIYLCSATGGNYGYTFGSGTRLTVV.